This entry is about one TCR beta chain. The data were taken from a study of blood T cell repertoires in COVID-19. Study as a whole: There were acute and convalescent COVID-19 samples, and they came from the United States, Italy and Spain.

Germline CDR1 and CDR2: LGHDT and YNNKEL (reference sequence). The CDR3 spans 14 residues. Trimming stripped 8 bases from V and 2 bases from J, with 13 bases between. Authors' methods: The authors estimated nucleated cell counts from reference gene primer amplification. TCRdb's copy holds only in-frame clones and misses some; the assay was immunoSEQ multiplex PCR. Clonal size and the V and J genes are those of that table, whereas D and trimming came from the DNA. The table includes fewer than 80,000 clones, around 87% detected once. The TCR was taken from a man between 65 and 79 years old with acute or convalescent COVID-19. The specimen was peripheral blood. This rearrangement joins TRBV3-1 (or the pseudogene TRBV3-2) to TRBJ1-3, with D perhaps TRBD1 (5 bases). The CDR3 is CASRQIGAGNTIYF. The CDR3 nucleotides read TGTGCCAGCCGACAGATTGGGGCTGGAAACACCATATATTTT.